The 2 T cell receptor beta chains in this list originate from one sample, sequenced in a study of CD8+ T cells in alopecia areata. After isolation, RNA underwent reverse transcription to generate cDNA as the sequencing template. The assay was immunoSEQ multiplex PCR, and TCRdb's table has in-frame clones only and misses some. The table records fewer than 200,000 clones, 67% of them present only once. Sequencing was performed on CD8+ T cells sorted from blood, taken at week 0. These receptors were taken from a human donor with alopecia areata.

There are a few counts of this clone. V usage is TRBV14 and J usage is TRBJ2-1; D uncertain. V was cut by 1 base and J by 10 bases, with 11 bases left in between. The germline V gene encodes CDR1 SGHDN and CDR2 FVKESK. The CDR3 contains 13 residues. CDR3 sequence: CASSQGFMGEQFF. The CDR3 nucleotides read TGTGCCAGCAGCCAAGGGTTCATGGGCGAGCAGTTCTTC.

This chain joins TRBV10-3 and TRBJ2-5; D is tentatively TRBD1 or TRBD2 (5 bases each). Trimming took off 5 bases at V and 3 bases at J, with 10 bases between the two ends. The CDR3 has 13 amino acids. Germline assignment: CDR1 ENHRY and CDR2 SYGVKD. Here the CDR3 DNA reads TGTGCCATCAGTACGGGACGGGAAGAGACCCAGTACTTC. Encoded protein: CAISTGREETQYF.